The clone carrying this TCR beta chain was detected once. Antigen: not known. Data came from immunoSEQ multiplex PCR; TCRdb stores just in-frame clones and leaves some out. The sample yields 35,000 to 40,000 clones, over 70% seen once. This CDR3 is 14 amino acids long. Germline-derived CDR1 and CDR2 are SGHTA and FQGNSA. The V end lost 2 bases, the J end lost 4 bases, and 11 bases lay between the germline ends. The data stem from a study of OX40 agonist ivuxolimab in advanced cancers. In the study overall: Patients enrolled in dose escalation were diagnosed with hepatocellular carcinoma, melanoma, renal cell or head and neck cancer.

Study observations and caveats: Expanded clones were, on average, more numerous among CD8+ T cells than CD4+. Normalized T-cell clonal expansion was also low in a subset of nonresponders.

The source of this sequence is an adult with an advanced solid tumor such as melanoma, head and neck, liver or kidney cancer. The chain combines TRBV7-2 with TRBJ2-5; the D gene could be TRBD1 or TRBD2 (6 bases each). Sequencing was performed on CD4+ or CD8+ T cells sorted from blood, taken in a trial of the OX40 agonist ivuxolimab. CDR3 in amino acids: CASSLFTGAETQYF. The CDR3 DNA follows: TGTGCCAGCAGCTTATTTACGGGGGCAGAGACCCAGTACTTC.